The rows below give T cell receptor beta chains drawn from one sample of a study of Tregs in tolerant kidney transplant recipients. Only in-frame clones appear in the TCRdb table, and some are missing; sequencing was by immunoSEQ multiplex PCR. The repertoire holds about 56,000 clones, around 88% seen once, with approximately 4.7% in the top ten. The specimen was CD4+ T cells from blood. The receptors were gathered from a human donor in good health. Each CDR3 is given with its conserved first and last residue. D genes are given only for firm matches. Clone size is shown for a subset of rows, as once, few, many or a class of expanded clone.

CDR3aa: CASRVNRQVEGGYTF
CDR3nt: TGTGCCAGCAGAGTAAATCGACAGGTTGAGGGCGGCTACACCTTC
j_gene: TRBJ1-2
len: 15
v_gene: TRBV2
abundance: NA
d_gene: NA

CDR3aa: CASSQVGLAGGWTGANVLTF
CDR3nt: TGTGCCAGCAGCCAAGTTGGCCTAGCGGGAGGGTGGACTGGGGCCAACGTCCTGACTTTC
j_gene: TRBJ2-6
len: 20
v_gene: TRBV4-2
abundance: NA
d_gene: TRBD2

CDR3aa: CASSVGQINTEAFF
CDR3nt: TGTGCCAGCAGCGTAGGACAGATCAACACTGAAGCTTTCTTT
j_gene: TRBJ1-1
len: 14
v_gene: TRBV9
abundance: NA
d_gene: NA

CDR3aa: CASSLTGSYGYTF
CDR3nt: TGTGCCAGCAGTCTGACAGGGAGCTATGGCTACACCTTC
j_gene: TRBJ1-2
len: 13
v_gene: TRBV27
abundance: NA
d_gene: TRBD1

CDR3aa: CASSLDGTLSSGANVLTF
CDR3nt: TGCGCCAGCAGCTTGGACGGCACACTCTCCTCTGGGGCCAACGTCCTGACTTTC
j_gene: TRBJ2-6
len: 18
v_gene: TRBV5-1
abundance: NA
d_gene: NA

CDR3aa: CASSLWGRDGANVLTF
CDR3nt: TGTGCCAGCAGTTTATGGGGTCGCGACGGGGCCAACGTCCTGACTTTC
j_gene: TRBJ2-6
len: 16
v_gene: TRBV27
abundance: NA
d_gene: NA

CDR3aa: CAISEGGEETQYF
CDR3nt: TGTGCCATCAGTGAAGGTGGTGAAGAGACCCAGTACTTC
j_gene: TRBJ2-5
len: 13
v_gene: TRBV10-3
abundance: once
d_gene: NA

CDR3aa: CASSQELGGADSPLHF
CDR3nt: TGCGCCAGCAGCCAAGAGTTGGGGGGGGCGGATTCACCCCTCCACTTT
j_gene: TRBJ1-6
len: 16
v_gene: TRBV4-3
abundance: NA
d_gene: NA

CDR3aa: CASSLVAGGSGNTIYF
CDR3nt: TGCGCCAGCAGCTTGGTAGCCGGTGGCTCTGGAAACACCATATATTTT
j_gene: TRBJ1-3
len: 16
v_gene: TRBV5-1
abundance: NA
d_gene: NA

CDR3aa: CASSLEYSLNTEAFF
CDR3nt: TGTGCCAGCAGCTTAGAGTACAGCCTTAACACTGAAGCTTTCTTT
j_gene: TRBJ1-1
len: 15
v_gene: TRBV7-2
abundance: NA
d_gene: NA

CDR3aa: CASSVQGVATNTGELFF
CDR3nt: TGTGCCAGCAGCGTACAGGGGGTAGCGACGAACACCGGGGAGCTGTTTTTT
j_gene: TRBJ2-2
len: 17
v_gene: TRBV9
abundance: NA
d_gene: TRBD1

CDR3aa: CASSHRGRGDYEQYF
CDR3nt: TGCGCCAGCAGCCACAGGGGGCGCGGGGACTACGAGCAGTACTTC
j_gene: TRBJ2-7
len: 15
v_gene: TRBV10-1
abundance: NA
d_gene: TRBD1

CDR3aa: CASSQTGGLVETQYF
CDR3nt: TGTGCCAGCAGCCAAACGGGAGGGTTGGTGGAGACCCAGTACTTC
j_gene: TRBJ2-5
len: 15
v_gene: TRBV7-3
abundance: NA
d_gene: TRBD2

CDR3aa: CASSKQGAGTEAFF
CDR3nt: TGTGCCAGTAGTAAGCAGGGGGCGGGCACTGAAGCTTTCTTT
j_gene: TRBJ1-1
len: 14
v_gene: TRBV19
abundance: NA
d_gene: TRBD1

CDR3aa: CASERQGSQPQHF
CDR3nt: TGTGCCAGCGAACGACAGGGGAGTCAGCCCCAGCATTTT
j_gene: TRBJ1-5
len: 13
v_gene: TRBV6-4
abundance: NA
d_gene: TRBD1

CDR3aa: CASSLTGPNNSPLHF
CDR3nt: TGCGCCAGCAGTTTGACCGGGCCGAATAATTCACCCCTCCACTTT
j_gene: TRBJ1-6
len: 15
v_gene: TRBV5-1
abundance: NA
d_gene: NA

CDR3aa: CASSLRMGTVLNEKLFF
CDR3nt: TGCGCCAGCAGCCTAAGAATGGGGACAGTACTTAATGAAAAACTGTTTTTT
j_gene: TRBJ1-4
len: 17
v_gene: TRBV4-3
abundance: NA
d_gene: TRBD1

CDR3aa: CASSFRQTSSYSEQFF
CDR3nt: TGTGCCAGCAGCTTCCGGCAGACGAGCTCCTACAGTGAGCAGTTCTTC
j_gene: TRBJ2-1
len: 16
v_gene: TRBV5-4
abundance: once
d_gene: NA

CDR3aa: CASRRGRANEQFF
CDR3nt: TGTGCCAGCAGGAGGGGGAGGGCCAATGAGCAGTTCTTC
j_gene: TRBJ2-1
len: 13
v_gene: TRBV6-5
abundance: NA
d_gene: NA

CDR3aa: CASSQVTGLAGLNEQFF
CDR3nt: TGCGCCAGCAGCCAAGTCACCGGACTAGCGGGACTCAATGAGCAGTTCTTC
j_gene: TRBJ2-1
len: 17
v_gene: TRBV4-3
abundance: NA
d_gene: TRBD2

CDR3aa: CAISEQGVSSPLHF
CDR3nt: TGTGCCATCAGTGAGCAGGGAGTGAGTTCACCCCTCCACTTT
j_gene: TRBJ1-6
len: 14
v_gene: TRBV6-4
abundance: NA
d_gene: NA

CDR3aa: CASREVGELFF
CDR3nt: TGTGCCAGCCGGGAGGTCGGGGAGCTGTTTTTT
j_gene: TRBJ2-2
len: 11
v_gene: TRBV28
abundance: NA
d_gene: TRBD2

CDR3aa: CSVENTATEAFF
CDR3nt: TGCAGCGTTGAAAATACAGCGACTGAAGCTTTCTTT
j_gene: TRBJ1-1
len: 12
v_gene: TRBV29-1
abundance: NA
d_gene: NA

CDR3aa: CASSQERVNTGELFF
CDR3nt: TGCGCCAGCAGCCAAGAAAGAGTGAACACCGGGGAGCTGTTTTTT
j_gene: TRBJ2-2
len: 15
v_gene: TRBV4-3
abundance: NA
d_gene: NA

CDR3aa: CASSTTGPRDEQYF
CDR3nt: TGTGCCAGCAGCACAACCGGGCCTAGGGACGAGCAGTACTTC
j_gene: TRBJ2-7
len: 14
v_gene: TRBV7-2
abundance: NA
d_gene: NA

CDR3aa: CASSFLGTSGRNEQFF
CDR3nt: TGTGCCAGCAGCTTTTTAGGGACTAGCGGGAGGAATGAGCAGTTCTTC
j_gene: TRBJ2-1
len: 16
v_gene: TRBV9
abundance: NA
d_gene: TRBD2

CDR3aa: CSAYQGYTF
CDR3nt: TGCAGTGCATATCAGGGCTACACCTTC
j_gene: TRBJ1-2
len: 9
v_gene: TRBV20-1
abundance: NA
d_gene: NA

CDR3aa: CRLNRGTEAFF
CDR3nt: TGCAGGCTAAATAGGGGGACTGAAGCTTTCTTT
j_gene: TRBJ1-1
len: 11
v_gene: TRBV20-1
abundance: NA
d_gene: NA

CDR3aa: CGGPNYGYTF
CDR3nt: TGTGGGGGACCGAACTATGGCTACACCTTC
j_gene: TRBJ1-2
len: 10
v_gene: TRBV6-4
abundance: many
d_gene: NA

CDR3aa: CASSLTRGGNTEAFF
CDR3nt: TGTGCCAGCAGCTTAACCAGGGGGGGGAACACTGAAGCTTTCTTT
j_gene: TRBJ1-1
len: 15
v_gene: TRBV7-2
abundance: NA
d_gene: TRBD1

CDR3aa: CASGAGGPAEQFF
CDR3nt: TGTGCCAGCGGGGCGGGAGGGCCGGCTGAGCAGTTCTTC
j_gene: TRBJ2-1
len: 13
v_gene: TRBV2
abundance: NA
d_gene: TRBD2

CDR3aa: CASSPWGSYNEQFF
CDR3nt: TGTGCCAGTAGTCCCTGGGGCTCCTACAATGAGCAGTTCTTC
j_gene: TRBJ2-1
len: 14
v_gene: TRBV19
abundance: NA
d_gene: NA

CDR3aa: CASSTRLDTDTQYF
CDR3nt: TGTGCCAGCAGCACGCGGCTAGACACAGATACGCAGTATTTT
j_gene: TRBJ2-3
len: 14
v_gene: TRBV21-1
abundance: NA
d_gene: NA

CDR3aa: CASSLVPPGQVPYEQYF
CDR3nt: TGCGCCAGCAGCTTGGTTCCGCCGGGACAGGTCCCCTACGAGCAGTACTTC
j_gene: TRBJ2-7
len: 17
v_gene: TRBV5-1
abundance: NA
d_gene: TRBD1

CDR3aa: CASSLGTGNTEAFF
CDR3nt: TGCGCCAGCAGCCTCGGGACAGGGAACACTGAAGCTTTCTTT
j_gene: TRBJ1-1
len: 14
v_gene: TRBV4-1
abundance: NA
d_gene: TRBD1

CDR3aa: CASSQTSGMSYEQYF
CDR3nt: TGTGCCAGCAGCCAGACTAGCGGGATGTCCTACGAGCAGTACTTC
j_gene: TRBJ2-7
len: 15
v_gene: TRBV4-2
abundance: NA
d_gene: TRBD2

CDR3aa: CASSLEGHSSYEQYF
CDR3nt: TGTGCCAGCAGCTTAGAAGGACATTCCAGCTACGAGCAGTACTTC
j_gene: TRBJ2-7
len: 15
v_gene: TRBV7-2
abundance: NA
d_gene: NA

CDR3aa: CASSLTSGRYNEQFF
CDR3nt: TGTGCCAGCAGCTTGACTAGCGGGAGATACAATGAGCAGTTCTTC
j_gene: TRBJ2-1
len: 15
v_gene: TRBV7-2
abundance: once
d_gene: TRBD2

CDR3aa: CASSSGAENTEAFF
CDR3nt: TGTGCCAGCAGCTCCGGGGCTGAGAACACTGAAGCTTTCTTT
j_gene: TRBJ1-1
len: 14
v_gene: TRBV7-9
abundance: NA
d_gene: NA

CDR3aa: CASSLGPGGGQPQHF
CDR3nt: TGCGCCAGCAGCTTGGGACCTGGGGGCGGTCAGCCCCAGCATTTT
j_gene: TRBJ1-5
len: 15
v_gene: TRBV5-1
abundance: NA
d_gene: NA

CDR3aa: CASSLDGGPGELFF
CDR3nt: TGTGCCAGCAGCTTAGACGGGGGCCCCGGGGAGCTGTTTTTT
j_gene: TRBJ2-2
len: 14
v_gene: TRBV7-6
abundance: many
d_gene: NA

CDR3aa: CSVLGASVMNTEAFF
CDR3nt: TGCAGCGTTCTGGGGGCGTCCGTCATGAACACTGAAGCTTTCTTT
j_gene: TRBJ1-1
len: 15
v_gene: TRBV29-1
abundance: NA
d_gene: NA